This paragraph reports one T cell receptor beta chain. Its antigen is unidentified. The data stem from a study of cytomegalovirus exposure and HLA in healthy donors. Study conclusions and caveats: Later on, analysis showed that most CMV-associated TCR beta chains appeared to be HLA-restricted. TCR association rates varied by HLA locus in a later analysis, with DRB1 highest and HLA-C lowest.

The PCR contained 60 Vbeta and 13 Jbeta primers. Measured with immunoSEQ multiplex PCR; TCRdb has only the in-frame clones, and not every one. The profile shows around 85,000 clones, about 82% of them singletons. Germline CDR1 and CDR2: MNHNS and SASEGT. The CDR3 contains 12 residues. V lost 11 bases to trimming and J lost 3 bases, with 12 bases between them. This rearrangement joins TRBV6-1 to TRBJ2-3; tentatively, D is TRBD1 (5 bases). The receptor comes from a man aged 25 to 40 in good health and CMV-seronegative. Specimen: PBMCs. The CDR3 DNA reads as TGTGCCGTTAGCACAGGAACAGATACGCAGTATTTT. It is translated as CAVSTGTDTQYF.